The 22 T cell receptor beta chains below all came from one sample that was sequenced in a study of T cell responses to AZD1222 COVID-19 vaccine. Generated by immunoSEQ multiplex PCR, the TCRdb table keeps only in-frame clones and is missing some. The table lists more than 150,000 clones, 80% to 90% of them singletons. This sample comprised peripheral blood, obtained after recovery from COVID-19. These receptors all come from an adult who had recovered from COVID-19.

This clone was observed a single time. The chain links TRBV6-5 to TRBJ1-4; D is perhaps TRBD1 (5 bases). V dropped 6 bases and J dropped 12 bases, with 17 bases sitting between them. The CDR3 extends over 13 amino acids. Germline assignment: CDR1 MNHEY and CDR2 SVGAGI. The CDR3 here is CASRFGTEKELFF. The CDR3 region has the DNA TGTGCCAGCAGGTTTGGGACCGAAAAGGAACTGTTTTTT.

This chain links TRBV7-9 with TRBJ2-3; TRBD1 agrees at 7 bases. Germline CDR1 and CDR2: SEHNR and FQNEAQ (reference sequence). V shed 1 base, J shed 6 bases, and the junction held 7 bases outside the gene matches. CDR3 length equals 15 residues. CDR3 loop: CASSLVKGGRDTQYF. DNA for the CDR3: TGTGCCAGCAGCTTAGTAAAAGGGGGCCGGGATACGCAGTATTTT. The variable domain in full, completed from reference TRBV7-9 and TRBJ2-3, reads DTGVSQNPRHKITKRGQNVTFRCDPISEHNRLYWYRQTLGQGPEFLTYFQNEAQLEKSRLLSDRFSAERPKGSFSTLEIQRTEQGDSAMYLCASSLVKGGRDTQYFGPGTRLTVL.

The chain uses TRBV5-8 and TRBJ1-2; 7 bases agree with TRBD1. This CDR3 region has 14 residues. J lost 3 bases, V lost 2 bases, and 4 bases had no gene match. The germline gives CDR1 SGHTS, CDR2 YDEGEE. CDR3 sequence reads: CASSFTGVDYGYTF. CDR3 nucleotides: TGTGCCAGCAGCTTCACAGGGGTCGACTATGGCTACACCTTC. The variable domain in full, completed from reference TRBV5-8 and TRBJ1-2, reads EAGVTQSPTHLIKTRGQQATLRCSPISGHTSVYWYQQALGLGLQFLLWYDEGEERNRGNFPPRFSGRQFPNYSSELNVNALELEDSALYLCASSFTGVDYGYTFGSGTRLTVV.

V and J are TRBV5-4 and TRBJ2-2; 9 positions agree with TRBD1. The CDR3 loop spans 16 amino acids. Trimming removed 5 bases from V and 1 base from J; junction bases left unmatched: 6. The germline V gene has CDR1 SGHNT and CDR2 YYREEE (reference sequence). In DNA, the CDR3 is TGTGCCAGCAGAACGCCGGGACAGGGGAACACCGGGGAGCTGTTTTTT. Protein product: CASRTPGQGNTGELFF.

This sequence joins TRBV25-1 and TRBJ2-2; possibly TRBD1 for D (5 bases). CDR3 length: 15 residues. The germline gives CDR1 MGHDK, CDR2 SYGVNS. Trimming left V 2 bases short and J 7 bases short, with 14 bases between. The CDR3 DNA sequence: TGTGCCAGCAGTGAACAAGGGGCGCGAGTCGGGGAGCTGTTTTTT. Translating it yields CASSEQGARVGELFF.

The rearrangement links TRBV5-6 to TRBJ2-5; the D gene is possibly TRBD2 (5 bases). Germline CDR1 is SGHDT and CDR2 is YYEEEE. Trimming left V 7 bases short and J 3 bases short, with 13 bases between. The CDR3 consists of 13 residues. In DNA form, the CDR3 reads TGTGCCAGCTCTGTGGAGGATAAAGAGACCCAGTACTTC. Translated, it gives CASSVEDKETQYF. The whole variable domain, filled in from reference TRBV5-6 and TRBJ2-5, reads DAGVTQSPTHLIKTRGQQVTLRCSPKSGHDTVSWYQQALGQGPQFIFQYYEEEERQRGNFPDRFSGHQFPNYSSELNVNALLLGDSALYLCASSVEDKETQYFGPGTRLLVL.

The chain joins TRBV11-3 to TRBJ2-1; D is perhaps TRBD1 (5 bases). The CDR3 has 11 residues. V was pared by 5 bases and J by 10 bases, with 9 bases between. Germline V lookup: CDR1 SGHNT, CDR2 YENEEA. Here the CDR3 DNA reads TGTGCCAGCAGCACAGGAACCGAGCAGTTCTTC. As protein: CASSTGTEQFF.

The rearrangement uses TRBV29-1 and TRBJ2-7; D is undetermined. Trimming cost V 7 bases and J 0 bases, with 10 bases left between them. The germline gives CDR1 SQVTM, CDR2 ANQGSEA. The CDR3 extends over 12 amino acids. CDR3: CSASTASYEQYF. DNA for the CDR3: TGCAGCGCATCGACCGCCTCCTACGAGCAGTACTTC.

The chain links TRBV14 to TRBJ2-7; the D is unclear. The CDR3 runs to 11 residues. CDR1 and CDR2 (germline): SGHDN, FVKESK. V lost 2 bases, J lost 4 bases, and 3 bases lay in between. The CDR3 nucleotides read TGTGCCAGCAGCCAACGGTACGAGCAGTACTTC. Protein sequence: CASSQRYEQYF.

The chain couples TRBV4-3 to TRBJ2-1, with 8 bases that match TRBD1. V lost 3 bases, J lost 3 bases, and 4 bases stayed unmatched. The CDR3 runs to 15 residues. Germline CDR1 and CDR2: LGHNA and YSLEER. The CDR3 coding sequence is TGCGCCAGCAGCCAGCGAGGACAGGGCTACAATGAGCAGTTCTTC. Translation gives CASSQRGQGYNEQFF.

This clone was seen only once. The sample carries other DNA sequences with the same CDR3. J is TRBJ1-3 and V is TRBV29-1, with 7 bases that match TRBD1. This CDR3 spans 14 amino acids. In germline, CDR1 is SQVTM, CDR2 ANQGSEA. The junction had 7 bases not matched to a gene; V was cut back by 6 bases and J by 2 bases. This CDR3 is CSVDTGAAGNTIYF. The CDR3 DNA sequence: TGCAGCGTGGACACAGGGGCGGCTGGAAACACCATATATTTT.

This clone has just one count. CDR3 sequence reads: CASSSDGNLFSYEQYF. The CDR3 DNA sequence: TGTGCCAGCAGTTCTGACGGAAACCTTTTCTCCTACGAGCAGTACTTC. The chain combines TRBV28 with TRBJ2-7; no definite D call. V lost 4 bases and J 0 bases, leaving 16 bases between the germline ends. CDR1 and CDR2 (germline): MDHEN, SYDVKM. CDR3 size: 16 residues.

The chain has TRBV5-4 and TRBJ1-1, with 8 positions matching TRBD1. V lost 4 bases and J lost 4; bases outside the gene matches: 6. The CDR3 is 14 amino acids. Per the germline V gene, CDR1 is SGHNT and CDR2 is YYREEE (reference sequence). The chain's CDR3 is CASSKDRVPTEAFF. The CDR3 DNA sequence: TGTGCCAGCAGCAAGGACAGGGTCCCCACTGAAGCTTTCTTT.

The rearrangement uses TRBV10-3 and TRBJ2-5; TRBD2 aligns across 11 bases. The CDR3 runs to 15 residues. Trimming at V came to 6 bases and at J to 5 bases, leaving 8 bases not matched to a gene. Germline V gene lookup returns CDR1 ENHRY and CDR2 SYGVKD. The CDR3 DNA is TGTGCCATCAGGACAACTAGCGGGAGAGGGGAGACCCAGTACTTC. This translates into CAIRTTSGRGETQYF.

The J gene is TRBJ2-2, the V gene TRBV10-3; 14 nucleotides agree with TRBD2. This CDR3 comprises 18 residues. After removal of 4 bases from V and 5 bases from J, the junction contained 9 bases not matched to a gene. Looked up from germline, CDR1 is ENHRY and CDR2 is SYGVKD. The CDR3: CAISGRTSGGPGTGELFF. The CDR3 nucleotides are TGTGCCATCAGTGGGCGGACTAGCGGGGGGCCGGGGACCGGGGAGCTGTTTTTT.

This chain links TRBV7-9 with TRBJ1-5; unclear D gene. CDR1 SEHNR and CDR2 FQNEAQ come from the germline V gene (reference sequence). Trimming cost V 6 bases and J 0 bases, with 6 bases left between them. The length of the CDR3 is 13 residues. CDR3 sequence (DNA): TGTGCCAGCAGTTTTTATAGCAATCAGCCCCAGCATTTT. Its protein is CASSFYSNQPQHF.

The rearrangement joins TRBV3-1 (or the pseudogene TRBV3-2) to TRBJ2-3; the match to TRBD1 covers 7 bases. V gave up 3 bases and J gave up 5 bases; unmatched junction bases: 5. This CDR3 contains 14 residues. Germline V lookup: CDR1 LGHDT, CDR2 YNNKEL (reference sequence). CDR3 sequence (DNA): TGTGCCAGCAGCCAGCGACAGGGCGTAGATACGCAGTATTTT. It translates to CASSQRQGVDTQYF.

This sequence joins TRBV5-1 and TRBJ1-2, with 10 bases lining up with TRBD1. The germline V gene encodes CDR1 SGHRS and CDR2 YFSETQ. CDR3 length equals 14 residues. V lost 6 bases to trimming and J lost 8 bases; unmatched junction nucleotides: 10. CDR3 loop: CASTLPGTGDGYTF. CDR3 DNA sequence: TGCGCCAGCACCCTACCTGGGACAGGGGACGGCTACACCTTC.

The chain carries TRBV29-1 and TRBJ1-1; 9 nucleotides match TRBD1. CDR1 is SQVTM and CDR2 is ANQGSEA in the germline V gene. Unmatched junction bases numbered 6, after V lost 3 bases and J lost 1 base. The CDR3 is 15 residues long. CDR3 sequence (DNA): TGCAGCGTTGATTACGCGGGACAGGGGAACACTGAAGCTTTCTTT. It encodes CSVDYAGQGNTEAFF.

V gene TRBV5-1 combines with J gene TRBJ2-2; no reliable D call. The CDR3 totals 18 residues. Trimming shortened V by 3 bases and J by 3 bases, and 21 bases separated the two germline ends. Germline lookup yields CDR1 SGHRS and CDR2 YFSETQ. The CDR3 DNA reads TGCGCCAGCAGCTCCGGTAGGTTGCGCGGAAGGGACACCGGGGAGCTGTTTTTT. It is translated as CASSSGRLRGRDTGELFF. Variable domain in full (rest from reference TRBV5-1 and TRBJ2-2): KAGVTQTPRYLIKTRGQQVTLSCSPISGHRSVSWYQQTPGQGLQFLFEYFSETQRNKGNFPGRFSGRQFSNSRSEMNVSTLELGDSALYLCASSSGRLRGRDTGELFFGEGSRLTVL.

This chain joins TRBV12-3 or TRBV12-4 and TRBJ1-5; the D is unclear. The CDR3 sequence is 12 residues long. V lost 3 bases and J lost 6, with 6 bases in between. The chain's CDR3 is CASSFNTQPQHF. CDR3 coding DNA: TGTGCCAGCAGTTTCAACACTCAGCCCCAGCATTTT.

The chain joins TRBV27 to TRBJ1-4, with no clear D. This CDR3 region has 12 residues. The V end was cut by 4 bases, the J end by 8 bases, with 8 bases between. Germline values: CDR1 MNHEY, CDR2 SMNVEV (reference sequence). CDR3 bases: TGTGCCAGCAGTTCTAGTCTGGAAAAACTGTTTTTT. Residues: CASSSSLEKLFF.